This passage covers 4 T cell receptor beta chains from one sample sequenced in a study of TIL therapy for anti-PD-1-resistant metastatic lung cancer (dated by TCRdb to about 2021). Using bias-controlled multiplex PCR with the immunoSEQ v3 hsTCRB kit, the TCR beta CDR3 regions were amplified from genomic DNA. TCRdb obtained this table from immuneACCESS and retained in-frame rearrangements with V and J assigned. These tables miss some clones; where compared with another copy, unresolved V genes account for less than half of the shortfall, and the remainder is unexplained. The sample table shows some 20,000 clones, and approximately 79% are seen once. Jointly, the top ten make up approximately 7.4% of the sample. The sample's time point, from its label and the paper: pre-treatment sample, taken before nivolumab and TIL therapy. The sample in question was blood, obtained at baseline. Source of these receptors: a person aged 25 to 80 with non-small cell lung cancer.

Written as DNA, the CDR3 is TGTGCCAGCAGCCGGGGAGGTGGGAGCATCTCAGCAAATGAGCAGTTCTTC. It specifies CASSRGGGSISANEQFF. The V call is TRBV5-4, the J call TRBJ2-1; D might be TRBD2 (6 bases). Germline assignment: CDR1 SGHNT and CDR2 YYREEE (reference sequence). The CDR3 covers 17 residues. V dropped 4 bases and J dropped 7 bases, with 24 bases sitting between them.

V usage is TRBV5-4 and J usage is TRBJ2-1; 8 bases map to TRBD2. The CDR3 contains 14 residues. The V gene end was trimmed by 3 bases and the J gene end by 4 bases; junction bases not matched to a gene: 3. Germline V gene lookup returns CDR1 SGHNT and CDR2 YYREEE (reference sequence). The CDR3 sequence: CASSSPSGYNEQFF. The CDR3 bases are TGTGCCAGCAGCTCTCCTAGCGGGTACAATGAGCAGTTCTTC.

The rearrangement links TRBV28 to TRBJ2-3; D perhaps matches TRBD2 (5 bases). The CDR3 has 15 amino acids. CDR1 MDHEN and CDR2 SYDVKM come from the germline V gene. V shed 3 bases and J shed 1 base, with 11 bases lying between them. This CDR3 is CASSFNSARTDTQYF. CDR3 coding DNA: TGTGCCAGCAGTTTCAATAGCGCCCGCACAGATACGCAGTATTTT.

The chain is built from TRBV5-3 and TRBJ2-5; no definite D call. TRBV5-3 is marked as an open reading frame, function uncertain. The CDR3 sequence is 17 residues long. V was shortened by 4 bases and J by 7 bases, with 26 bases between the two germline ends. The CDR3 loop reads CARSRSTWRFIPRTQYF. In DNA, the CDR3 is TGTGCCAGAAGCCGATCAACTTGGCGGTTTATCCCCAGGACCCAGTACTTC.